These T cell receptor beta chains were read from a single sample in a study of metastatic and nonmetastatic thyroid tumors. TCRdb re-called the PCR reads via MiXCR. The sample includes roughly 15,000 clones, about 28% of them seen just once. The material sequenced was blood. These receptors originate from a female donor with papillary thyroid cancer or a benign thyroid nodule (not recorded which). Some clones in this sample may be carry-over from other donors' samples. CDR3s leave out the opening cysteine and the closing phenylalanine or tryptophan.

v_gene	j_gene	CDR3aa
TRBV5-1	TRBJ1-1	ASSSRQPGAEAF
TRBV7-9	TRBJ2-1	ASSPSGGFGEQF
TRBV7-8	TRBJ2-3	ASSAGQGADPN
TRBV20-1	TRBJ1-2	SARWVVWGFPYGYT
TRBV7-9	TRBJ2-3	ASSSGTSGNTQY
TRBV28	TRBJ2-7	ASSLPLGTSGNYEQY
TRBV19	TRBJ1-6	ASSPTANSPLH
TRBV19	TRBJ2-7	ASSTLGPAYEQY
TRBV7-2	TRBJ2-3	ASRGFGGGASDTQY
TRBV5-1	TRBJ2-3	ASSLGGPLADTQY
TRBV20-1	TRBJ2-7	SASGGVGYEQY